This record looks at one TCR beta chain sequence and its context. In the authors' methods: It was from reference gene primer amplification that nucleated cell counts were estimated. This table comes from immunoSEQ multiplex PCR, and its TCRdb copy is limited to in-frame clones, with some not included. For V, J and clone size, that table is used; D and trimming come from the DNA. The sample consists of 80,000 to 90,000 clones, about 85% of them appearing once. Followed longitudinally, the Seattle patients had been enrolled during active infection. The source of the sample is a study of blood T cell repertoires in COVID-19. Across the whole study: The samples span acute and convalescent COVID-19 from the United States, Italy and Spain. T cells, B-cell-depleted T cells, or PBMCs provided the cDNA or gDNA that served as material.

The CDR3 extends over 17 amino acids. Germline V gives CDR1 SGHDT, CDR2 YYEEEE. The trim removed 1 base at V and 5 bases at J, leaving 9 bases unmatched. The chain links TRBV5-6 to TRBJ2-5; TRBD1 matches 12 bases. The material sequenced was peripheral blood. The receptor was isolated from a woman older than 75 with COVID-19, enrolled during active disease. Here the CDR3 reads CASSLLPGQGAGETQYF. DNA for the CDR3: TGTGCCAGCAGCTTGCTACCGGGACAGGGGGCAGGGGAGACCCAGTACTTC.